This TCR beta chain was identified in a study of blood T cell repertoires in COVID-19. Study-wide context: Donors in the United States, Italy and Spain gave samples during acute or convalescent COVID-19. T cells, B-cell-depleted T cells, or PBMCs provided the cDNA or gDNA that served as material.

V lost 1 base, J lost 3 bases, and 14 bases stayed unmatched. The CDR3 is 19 residues long. Germline CDR1 and CDR2: SGHTA and FQGTGA. Using immunoSEQ multiplex PCR, the repertoire was profiled, and TCRdb retains in-frame clones only, with some absent. The sample records about 63,000 clones, about 81% being singletons. Sequencing used peripheral blood. The TCR comes from a man between 60 and 75 years old with COVID-19, enrolled during active disease. This rearrangement joins TRBV7-3 to TRBJ2-1; 8 bases line up with TRBD2. This chain's CDR3 is CASSLSKIREGLFYNEQFF. The CDR3 region has the DNA TGTGCCAGCAGCTTAAGTAAAATCCGGGAGGGCCTTTTCTACAATGAGCAGTTCTTC.